One and the same sample provided the 27 T cell receptor beta chains below, sequenced in a study of cytomegalovirus exposure and HLA in healthy donors. The PCR contained 60 Vbeta and 13 Jbeta primers. Libraries were prepared by immunoSEQ multiplex PCR; TCRdb keeps only in-frame clonotypes and omits some of them. This sample has more than 200,000 clones; more than 75% occur once, and the top ten carry 1% to 1.5%. Sequenced sample: PBMCs. All receptors come from a human donor in good health.

This rearrangement joins TRBV27 to TRBJ1-1, with D hard to call. This CDR3 region has 14 residues. CDR1 is MNHEY and CDR2 is SMNVEV in the germline V gene (reference sequence). V lost 2 bases to trimming and J lost 4 bases, with 11 bases between them. The CDR3 protein is CASSLAGGGTEAFF. DNA of the CDR3: TGTGCCAGCAGTTTAGCGGGCGGAGGCACTGAAGCTTTCTTT.

The chain recombines TRBV19 with TRBJ2-1; 13 bases are shared with TRBD2. V shed 5 bases and J 7 bases; nucleotides not matched to a gene: 11. The CDR3 consists of 17 residues. CDR1 and CDR2 from the germline V gene are LNHDA and SQIVND (reference sequence). The CDR3 here is CASSHRTSGSLRNEQFF. CDR3 DNA: TGTGCCAGTAGTCACCGGACTAGCGGGAGTTTGAGGAATGAGCAGTTCTTC.

The chain links TRBV5-1 to TRBJ2-7; TRBD2 is a possible D gene (5 bases). The CDR3 loop spans 15 amino acids. Trimming shortened V by 4 bases and J by 4 bases, and 18 bases separated the two germline ends. Looked up from germline, CDR1 is SGHRS and CDR2 is YFSETQ. The CDR3 nucleotides are TGCGCCAGCAGCACCGGGTTCGGGATGGGGTACGAGCAGTACTTC. Its protein product is CASSTGFGMGYEQYF.

This chain joins TRBV30 and TRBJ2-1; D remains unclear. Trimming cost V 3 bases and J 8 bases, with 20 bases left between them. In germline, CDR1 is GTSNPN, CDR2 SVGIG (reference sequence). The CDR3 extends over 15 amino acids. The CDR3 DNA reads TGTGCCTGGAGGACCGCTCTATCCCCCCGGGATGAGCAGTTCTTC. Protein product: CAWRTALSPRDEQFF.

V usage is TRBV5-1 and J usage is TRBJ1-4; D gene ambiguous. Germline assignment: CDR1 SGHRS and CDR2 YFSETQ. The CDR3 length is 14 residues. V shed 4 bases and J shed 4 bases, with 11 bases lying between them. The CDR3 loop is CASSVGVSNEKLFF. The CDR3, as DNA: TGCGCCAGCAGCGTCGGAGTTAGTAATGAAAAACTGTTTTTT.

The CDR3 region has the DNA TGTGCCAGCCTCTACGAGCAGTACTTC. Translating gives CASLYEQYF. V and J are TRBV9 and TRBJ2-7; D uncertain. Germline assignment: CDR1 SGDLS and CDR2 YYNGEE. Trimming left V 7 bases short and J 3 bases short, with 2 bases between. This CDR3 is built from 9 residues.

This chain joins TRBV7-2 and TRBJ1-3; D gene ambiguous. Germline V gene sequence: CDR1 SGHTA, CDR2 FQGNSA. The CDR3 runs 16 residues. Trimming pared 4 bases from V and 2 bases from J, leaving 15 bases between. The DNA of the CDR3 is TGTGCCAGCAGCTACTCTACCGGGTGGGCTGGAAACACCATATATTTT. Protein product: CASSYSTGWAGNTIYF.

The chain is built from TRBV9 and TRBJ2-1; TRBD2 is a possible D gene (6 bases). This CDR3 contains 15 residues. The V end lost 0 bases, the J end lost 5 bases, and 12 bases lay between the germline ends. Per germline, CDR1 SGDLS and CDR2 YYNGEE. The chain's CDR3 is CASSVVADLNNEQFF. The CDR3 bases are TGTGCCAGCAGCGTAGTAGCGGATTTGAACAATGAGCAGTTCTTC.

The CDR3 spells CASSPGQEEHEKLFF. CDR3 nucleotides: TGTGCCAGCTCACCTGGACAGGAAGAGCACGAAAAACTGTTTTTT. This chain connects TRBV18 to TRBJ1-4; 7 positions agree with TRBD1. This CDR3 comprises 15 residues. The trim removed 3 bases at V and 8 bases at J, leaving 9 bases unmatched. Germline V CDR1 and CDR2: KGHSH, LQKENI.

The chain couples TRBV10-3 to TRBJ1-2; D remains unclear. Per germline, CDR1 ENHRY and CDR2 SYGVKD. V lost 6 bases, J lost 8 bases, and 7 bases lay in between. The CDR3 totals 10 residues. CDR3 region: CAIRAPGYTF. CDR3 sequence (DNA): TGTGCCATCAGAGCCCCCGGCTACACCTTC.

The chain has TRBV7-2 and TRBJ1-5; a possible D gene is TRBD1 (6 bases). Germline V gives CDR1 SGHTA, CDR2 FQGNSA. Trimming cost V 5 bases and J 6 bases, with 11 bases left between them. The CDR3 runs 13 residues. The CDR3 DNA reads TGTGCCAGCAGCCCACAGGGTCGTCAGCCCCAGCATTTT. This sequence encodes CASSPQGRQPQHF.

The V and J genes are TRBV19 and TRBJ2-3; D is possibly TRBD2 (5 bases). The CDR3 covers 13 residues. From germline, CDR1 is LNHDA and CDR2 SQIVND (reference sequence). V was clipped by 8 bases and J by 0 bases, with 9 bases between them. The CDR3 DNA reads as TGTGCCAGTGGGAGCGGAAGCACAGATACGCAGTATTTT. Protein sequence: CASGSGSTDTQYF.

The chain recombines TRBV29-1 with TRBJ2-1; D may be TRBD2 (6 bases). Trimming removed 1 base at V and 0 bases at J, with 7 bases between. The length of the CDR3 is 14 residues. The germline V gene has CDR1 SQVTM and CDR2 ANQGSEA. CDR3 sequence: CSVEGGISYNEQFF. DNA for the CDR3: TGCAGCGTTGAAGGCGGGATCTCCTACAATGAGCAGTTCTTC.

The genes are TRBV29-1 and TRBJ2-7; D may be TRBD2 (6 bases). The CDR3 is 15 residues long. Germline-derived CDR1 and CDR2 are SQVTM and ANQGSEA. The germline V and J ends were trimmed by 6 bases and 1 base, with 19 bases remaining between them. As DNA, the CDR3 is TGCAGCGTCGAGGAGGCGGGGACGGAGTCCTACGAGCAGTACTTC. Residues: CSVEEAGTESYEQYF.

In its sample, this clone was seen a few times. The V call is TRBV4-2, the J call TRBJ2-1; TRBD1 is a possible D gene (6 bases). The CDR3 has 18 amino acids. V lost 0 bases and J lost 4, with 19 bases in between. Germline lookup yields CDR1 LGHNA and CDR2 YNFKEQ. CDR3 in amino acids: CASSQEDRSPGRYNEQFF. CDR3 sequence (DNA): TGTGCCAGCAGCCAAGAGGACAGATCCCCAGGACGGTACAATGAGCAGTTCTTC.

The gene calls are TRBV9 and TRBJ2-4; 7 bases match TRBD2. This CDR3 is 15 amino acids long. V trimming: 2 bases; J trimming: 6 bases; junction bases outside the gene matches: 8. Germline V lookup: CDR1 SGDLS, CDR2 YYNGEE. The CDR3 DNA reads as TGTGCCAGCAGCGTGTCCGCGGGAGCTAGAAACATTCAGTACTTC. Its protein is CASSVSAGARNIQYF.

The sample holds a few counts of this clone. CDR3 protein: CASSEIVADNSPLHF. CDR3 DNA: TGTGCCAGCAGTGAAATTGTGGCGGATAATTCACCCCTCCACTTT. V and J are TRBV6-1 and TRBJ1-6, with D hard to call. Germline V gives CDR1 MNHNS, CDR2 SASEGT. V lost 2 bases, J lost 5 bases, and 10 bases lay in between. The CDR3 totals 15 residues.

The chain couples TRBV11-2 to TRBJ2-7; possibly TRBD1 for D (5 bases). The CDR3 totals 14 residues. The germline V and J ends were trimmed by 6 bases and 0 bases, with 12 bases remaining between them. In germline, CDR1 is SGHAT, CDR2 FQNNGV. The CDR3 loop is CASRRQSSSYEQYF. The CDR3 DNA reads as TGTGCCAGCAGACGACAGTCTAGCTCCTACGAGCAGTACTTC.

The chain uses TRBV30 and TRBJ2-7; 9 bases line up with TRBD2. From germline, CDR1 is GTSNPN and CDR2 SVGIG (reference sequence). The V and J ends lost 8 bases and 6 bases, in that order; junction bases with no gene match: 5. The CDR3 has 11 amino acids. In nucleotides, the CDR3 is TGTGCCCGCGGGACTAGCTTCGAGCAGTACTTC. The encoded protein is CARGTSFEQYF.

The chain joins TRBV5-1 to TRBJ2-7; D may be TRBD1 (7 bases). Germline CDR1 is SGHRS and CDR2 is YFSETQ. Trimming left V 4 bases short and J 1 base short, with 21 bases between. The CDR3 has 17 residues. This chain's CDR3 is CASSLSRGATGSYEQYF. The CDR3 DNA reads as TGCGCCAGCAGCCTATCGAGGGGGGCGACAGGGTCCTACGAGCAGTACTTC.

The chain has TRBV7-6 and TRBJ2-3, with D perhaps TRBD1 (5 bases). Trimming removed 3 bases at V and 4 bases at J, with 8 bases between. This CDR3 comprises 13 residues. Germline V gives CDR1 SGHVS, CDR2 FNYEAQ. CDR3 DNA: TGTGCCAGCAGCTTTTCAGGGCCAGATACGCAGTATTTT. Translating gives CASSFSGPDTQYF.

The gene calls are TRBV10-1 and TRBJ2-3; TRBD2 matches at 7 bases. The CDR3 is made up of 18 amino acids. With V trimmed by 0 bases and J by 5 bases, 14 bases remained unmatched. Germline-derived CDR1 and CDR2 are WNHNN and SYGVQD (reference sequence). CDR3 loop: CASSESISRGGPEDTQYF. The CDR3 DNA follows: TGCGCCAGCAGTGAGTCGATATCCCGGGGAGGGCCTGAAGATACGCAGTATTTT.

CDR3: CASGSPGVITDTQYF. CDR3 DNA sequence: TGTGCTAGTGGTTCGCCAGGGGTCATTACAGATACGCAGTATTTT. This chain connects TRBV12-5 to TRBJ2-3; D is possibly TRBD1 (6 bases). V was cut by 4 bases and J by 3 bases, with 14 bases left in between. Germline CDR1 LGHNT, CDR2 FRNRAP. The CDR3 runs to 15 residues.

V gene TRBV19 combines with J gene TRBJ2-3, with D possibly matching TRBD2 (5 bases). Looked up from germline, CDR1 is LNHDA and CDR2 is SQIVND (reference sequence). The CDR3 length is 14 residues. The ends were cut back, 4 bases at V and 8 bases at J, with 16 bases in the middle. The CDR3 reads CASSRRGEKGTQYF. The CDR3 bases are TGTGCCAGTAGTAGGCGTGGGGAGAAGGGTACGCAGTATTTT.

V usage is TRBV5-1 and J usage is TRBJ2-7, with D tentatively TRBD1 (6 bases). Trimming shortened V by 4 bases and J by 5 bases, and 16 bases separated the two germline ends. The CDR3 runs to 14 residues. The germline CDR1 and CDR2 sequences are SGHRS and YFSETQ. CDR3 coding DNA: TGCGCCAGCAGCGCAATAACAGGGTCCCACGAGCAGTACTTC. Residues: CASSAITGSHEQYF. The whole variable domain, filled in from reference TRBV5-1 and TRBJ2-7, reads KAGVTQTPRYLIKTRGQQVTLSCSPISGHRSVSWYQQTPGQGLQFLFEYFSETQRNKGNFPGRFSGRQFSNSRSEMNVSTLELGDSALYLCASSAITGSHEQYFGPGTRLTVT.

A note on this clone: Mismatch with germline at one junction end may stem from a read error. This CDR3 is CSSSLRGQGTTNEKLFF. The CDR3 nucleotides read TGTTCCAGCTCCCTTCGCGGACAGGGAACAACTAATGAAAAACTGTTTTTT. The V and J genes are TRBV7-9 and TRBJ1-4, with 8 bases matching TRBD1. The germline CDR1 and CDR2 sequences are SEHNR and FQNEAQ (reference sequence). This CDR3 has 17 amino acids.

The chain joins TRBV2 to TRBJ1-4; a possible D gene is TRBD1 (6 bases). Per the germline V gene, CDR1 is SNHLY and CDR2 is FYNNEI. The V and J ends lost 2 bases and 5 bases respectively, with 12 bases between them. CDR3 length: 15 residues. CDR3: CASSEFGDKNEKLFF. CDR3 DNA: TGTGCCAGCAGTGAATTTGGGGACAAGAATGAAAAACTGTTTTTT.